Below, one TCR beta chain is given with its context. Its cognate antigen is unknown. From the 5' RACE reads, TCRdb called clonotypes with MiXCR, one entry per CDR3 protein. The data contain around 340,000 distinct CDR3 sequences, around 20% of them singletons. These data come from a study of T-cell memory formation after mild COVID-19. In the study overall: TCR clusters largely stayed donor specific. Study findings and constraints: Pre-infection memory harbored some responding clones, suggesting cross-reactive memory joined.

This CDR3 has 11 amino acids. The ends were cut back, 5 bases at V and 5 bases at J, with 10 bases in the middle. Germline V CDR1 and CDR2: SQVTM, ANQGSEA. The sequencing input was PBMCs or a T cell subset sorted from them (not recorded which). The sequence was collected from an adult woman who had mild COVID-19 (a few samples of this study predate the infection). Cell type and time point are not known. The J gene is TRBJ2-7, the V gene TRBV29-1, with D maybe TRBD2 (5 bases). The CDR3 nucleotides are TGCAGCGTTCGACGAGGGCACGAGCAGTACTTC. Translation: CSVRRGHEQYF.